These 19 T cell receptor beta chains share one sample of origin, sequenced in a study of spatial heterogeneity in lung cancer. General study findings and limits: Tumor mutation count correlated with how many alpha and beta TCRs expanded intratumorally.

TCRdb redid the calling of the 5' RACE reads with MiXCR, one entry per CDR3 protein. Among some 8,200 distinct CDR3 sequences listed, roughly 6.4% were seen once. The time point: sample taken at primary tumor resection. These receptors' antigens are unknown. The sequenced sample was lung tumor tissue, obtained at surgery. These receptor sequences come from a male donor with early-stage non-small cell lung cancer.

By proportion, this clonotype is medium-sized. The chain couples TRBV29-1 to TRBJ2-1; D unclear. The CDR3 spans 13 residues. Germline CDR1 is SQVTM and CDR2 is ANQGSEA. The V end lost 7 bases, the J end lost 2 bases, and 12 bases lay between the germline ends. The CDR3 loop is CSANLATYNEQFF. The CDR3 nucleotides are TGCAGCGCTAATTTGGCAACCTACAATGAGCAGTTCTTC.

This clonotype is labeled medium-sized (0.01 to 0.1%). The chain carries TRBV6-2 or TRBV6-3 and TRBJ2-5, with a possible D match to TRBD1 (6 bases). This CDR3 region has 11 residues. V was cut by 7 bases and J by 5 bases, with 8 bases left in between. Germline CDR1 reads MNHEY; CDR2 reads SVGEGT. CDR3 residues: CASTDRETQYF. The CDR3, as DNA: TGTGCCAGCACCGACAGGGAGACCCAGTACTTC.

This clonotype was recorded at least ten times. This sequence joins TRBV4-1 and TRBJ1-2; D perhaps matches TRBD1 (6 bases). V lost 5 bases to trimming and J lost 2 bases, with 15 bases between them. Germline V gene data show CDR1 as MGHRA and CDR2 as YSYEKL. The CDR3 has 15 residues. The CDR3 loop reads CASSIMAGENYGYTF. Here the CDR3 DNA reads TGCGCCAGCAGCATTATGGCAGGGGAAAACTATGGCTACACCTTC.

This clonotype was observed a handful of times. The rearrangement links TRBV6-6 to TRBJ2-5; 7 positions match TRBD2. V was pared by 0 bases and J by 4 bases, with 5 bases of the junction left unmatched. The germline V gene encodes CDR1 MNHNY and CDR2 SVGAGI (reference sequence). CDR3 length: 15 residues. The CDR3 DNA is TGTGCCAGCAGTTACTCCGGGGGGATGCGAGAGACCCAGTACTTC. Protein product: CASSYSGGMRETQYF.

This clonotype rates as medium-sized. V and J are TRBV28 and TRBJ2-3; TRBD1 matches at 7 bases. CDR1 and CDR2 (germline): MDHEN, SYDVKM. Unmatched junction bases numbered 10, after V lost 4 bases and J lost 3 bases. The CDR3 is 16 residues long. This chain's CDR3 is CASSSVFTGETDTQYF. DNA for the CDR3: TGTGCCAGCAGTTCTGTATTCACAGGGGAAACAGATACGCAGTATTTT.

By share of the sample, this clonotype is medium-sized. V usage is TRBV28 and J usage is TRBJ1-3; 9 bases are a match to TRBD1. The CDR3 loop spans 16 amino acids. V lost 5 bases and J lost 6; bases outside the gene matches: 11. Germline lookup yields CDR1 MDHEN and CDR2 SYDVKM. This CDR3 reads CASSPGGQGRENTIYF. The CDR3 coding sequence is TGTGCCAGCAGTCCCGGGGGACAGGGAAGGGAAAACACCATATATTTT.

CDR3 protein: CASSLEMARGYEQYF. CDR3 in DNA: TGTGCCAGCAGCTTAGAAATGGCTAGAGGCTACGAGCAGTACTTC. This sequence joins TRBV7-8 and TRBJ2-7; no definite D call. V lost 1 base and J 3 bases, leaving 13 bases between the germline ends. This CDR3 is built from 15 residues. The germline gives CDR1 SGHVS, CDR2 FQNEAQ.

By its share, this clonotype is medium-sized. V and J are TRBV2 and TRBJ1-6, with TRBD1 matching 8 bases. Trimming removed 8 bases from V and 7 bases from J; junction bases left unmatched: 13. The length of the CDR3 is 16 residues. Germline CDR1 and CDR2: SNHLY and FYNNEI. In nucleotides, the CDR3 is TGTGCCAGCCGGTCATCCGGACAGGGTATGAATTCACCCCTCCACTTT. Amino acids: CASRSSGQGMNSPLHF.

Sample share makes this clonotype medium-sized (0.01 to 0.1%). This chain uses TRBV4-1 with TRBJ1-2; D gene uncertain. The CDR3 extends over 18 amino acids. Germline V gives CDR1 MGHRA, CDR2 YSYEKL. V lost 1 base and J lost 1, with 19 bases in between. The CDR3 nucleotides are TGCGCCAGCAGCCAAGTCGAAGGCGGGTTCCCCTTTAACTATGGCTACACCTTC. Its translation: CASSQVEGGFPFNYGYTF.

This clonotype is medium-sized (0.01 to 0.1%) within its sample. V gene TRBV3-1 combines with J gene TRBJ1-5; 8 bases agree with TRBD1. The CDR3 consists of 14 residues. V dropped 5 bases and J dropped 6; count of bases not matched to a gene: 6. Germline values: CDR1 LGHDT, CDR2 YNNKEL (reference sequence). The CDR3 nucleotides read TGTGCCAGCAGCGGCCAGGGGGCCGTTCAGCCCCAGCATTTT. Translating gives CASSGQGAVQPQHF.

By frequency in the sample, this clonotype is medium-sized. As DNA, the CDR3 is TGTGCCAGCAGCGCCGGGACTAGCGAGAATGAGCAGTTCTTC. It codes for CASSAGTSENEQFF. J is TRBJ2-1 and V is TRBV9, with 10 positions matching TRBD2. Germline lookup yields CDR1 SGDLS and CDR2 YYNGEE. This CDR3 spans 14 amino acids. J gave up 7 bases and V 3 bases, and 4 bases lay outside the gene matches.

The chain employs TRBV18 and TRBJ2-1, with TRBD1 identical over 9 bases. Germline V gives CDR1 KGHSH, CDR2 LQKENI. Trimming cost V 3 bases and J 8 bases; bases outside gene matches: 8. The CDR3 covers 15 residues. The CDR3 loop is CASSPRDRAFHEQFF. CDR3 nucleotides: TGTGCCAGCTCACCCAGGGACAGGGCCTTCCATGAGCAGTTCTTC.

This clonotype was counted ten times or more. The rearrangement uses TRBV7-2 and TRBJ1-2, with 12 bases matching TRBD1. V dropped 6 bases and J dropped 8; count of bases not matched to a gene: 4. Germline V gene sequence: CDR1 SGHTA, CDR2 FQGNSA. The CDR3 loop spans 13 amino acids. The CDR3 bases are TGTGCCAGCAGTCGGGACAGGGGGCTGGGCTACACCTTC. It is translated as CASSRDRGLGYTF. The full variable domain, completed using reference TRBV7-2 and TRBJ1-2, is GAGVSQSPSNKVTEKGKDVELRCDPISGHTALYWYRQSLGQGLEFLIYFQGNSAPDKSGLPSDRFSAERTGGSVSTLTIQRTQQEDSAVYLCASSRDRGLGYTFGSGTRLTVV.

This clonotype rates as medium-sized. The chain uses TRBV5-1 and TRBJ1-5, with D possibly matching TRBD1 (6 bases). In germline, CDR1 is SGHRS, CDR2 YFSETQ. V was pared by 5 bases and J by 3 bases, with 12 bases between. The CDR3 is 14 amino acids. CDR3 sequence (DNA): TGCGCCAGCAGTCTTACAGGGCCCAATCAGCCCCAGCATTTT. This sequence encodes CASSLTGPNQPQHF.

This clonotype was seen repeatedly, ten times or more. V usage is TRBV6-6 and J usage is TRBJ2-7; a weak D match, TRBD1 (5 bases). There are 16 residues in the CDR3. Germline-derived CDR1 and CDR2 are MNHNY and SVGAGI (reference sequence). V dropped 8 bases and J dropped 0 bases, with 20 bases sitting between them. The CDR3 region has the DNA TGTGCCAGCTCAACAGGTGGAAGGGGCCGCTCCTACGAGCAGTACTTC. Encoded protein: CASSTGGRGRSYEQYF.

This clonotype was observed at least ten times. The V call is TRBV28, the J call TRBJ2-7; 7 nucleotides match TRBD1. CDR1 is MDHEN and CDR2 is SYDVKM in the germline V gene. V shed 10 bases, J shed 3 bases, and the junction held 6 bases outside the gene matches. CDR3 size: 12 residues. DNA for the CDR3: TGTGCCACACGAGGGGGCCTCTACGAGCAGTACTTC. Protein sequence: CATRGGLYEQYF.

By frequency in the sample, this clonotype is medium-sized. This chain connects TRBV29-1 to TRBJ1-5; D is possibly TRBD1 (5 bases). The CDR3 is 13 residues long. The V gene's germline CDR1 is SQVTM and CDR2 ANQGSEA. Trimming took off 7 bases at V and 9 bases at J, with 19 bases between the two ends. CDR3 nucleotides: TGCAGCGCCACCCGGGGGTCCTCTGGGCCCCAGCATTTT. Translating gives CSATRGSSGPQHF.

This clonotype is judged medium-sized. The rearrangement uses TRBV5-1 and TRBJ2-2; no clear D gene. This CDR3 is built from 14 residues. Germline V gives CDR1 SGHRS, CDR2 YFSETQ. Trimming shortened V by 6 bases and J by 0 bases, and 9 bases separated the two germline ends. Here the CDR3 reads CASIGFANTGELFF. In nucleotides, the CDR3 is TGCGCCAGCATCGGATTCGCGAACACCGGGGAGCTGTTTTTT. The full variable domain, with the rest looked up from reference TRBV5-1 and TRBJ2-2, is KAGVTQTPRYLIKTRGQQVTLSCSPISGHRSVSWYQQTPGQGLQFLFEYFSETQRNKGNFPGRFSGRQFSNSRSEMNVSTLELGDSALYLCASIGFANTGELFFGEGSRLTVL.

The chain employs TRBV5-4 and TRBJ2-3; tentative D call: TRBD1 (5 bases). This CDR3 spans 14 amino acids. Looked up from germline, CDR1 is SGHNT and CDR2 is YYREEE (reference sequence). Trimming pared 1 base from V and 4 bases from J, leaving 10 bases between. The CDR3: CASSLSGASDTQYF. The CDR3 DNA is TGTGCCAGCAGCTTGTCTGGGGCATCAGATACGCAGTATTTT.